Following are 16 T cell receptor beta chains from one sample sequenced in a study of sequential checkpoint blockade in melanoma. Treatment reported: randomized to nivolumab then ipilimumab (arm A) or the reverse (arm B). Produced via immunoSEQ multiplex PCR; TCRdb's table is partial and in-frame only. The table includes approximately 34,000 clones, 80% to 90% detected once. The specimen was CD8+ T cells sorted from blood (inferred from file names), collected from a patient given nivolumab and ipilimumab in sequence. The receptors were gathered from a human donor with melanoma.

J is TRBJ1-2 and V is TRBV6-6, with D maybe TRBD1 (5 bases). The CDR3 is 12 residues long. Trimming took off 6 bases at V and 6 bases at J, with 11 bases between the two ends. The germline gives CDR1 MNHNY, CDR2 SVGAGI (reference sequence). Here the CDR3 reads CASRNGGDGYTF. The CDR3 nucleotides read TGTGCCAGCAGAAACGGGGGTGATGGCTACACCTTC.

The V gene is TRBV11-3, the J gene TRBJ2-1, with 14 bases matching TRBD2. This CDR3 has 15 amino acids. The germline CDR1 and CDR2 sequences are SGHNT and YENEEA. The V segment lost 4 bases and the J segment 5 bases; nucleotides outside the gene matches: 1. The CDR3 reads CASSSGLAGDNEQFF. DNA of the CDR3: TGTGCCAGCAGCTCGGGACTAGCGGGGGACAATGAGCAGTTCTTC.

The CDR3 loop reads CASSVADNSYEQYF. The CDR3 coding sequence is TGTGCCAGCAGCGTAGCAGACAACTCCTACGAGCAGTACTTC. V usage is TRBV9 and J usage is TRBJ2-7; D remains ambiguous. CDR3 length: 14 amino acids. Germline V lookup: CDR1 SGDLS, CDR2 YYNGEE. The germline V and J ends were trimmed by 0 bases and 0 bases, with 7 bases remaining between them.

CDR3: CASSSPGTITPNEQYF. The CDR3 nucleotides are TGTGCCAGCAGCTCACCCGGGACTATCACTCCTAACGAGCAGTACTTC. This chain joins TRBV7-9 and TRBJ2-7; 7 bases map to TRBD2. Trimming took 4 bases from V and 5 from J; bases not matched to a gene: 14. Looked up from germline, CDR1 is SEHNR and CDR2 is FQNEAQ (reference sequence). The CDR3 has 16 amino acids.

CDR3 residues: CASSLALQGNYGYTF. The CDR3 bases are TGTGCCAGCAGCTTGGCTTTGCAGGGGAACTATGGCTACACCTTC. The V gene is TRBV5-6, the J gene TRBJ1-2, with D perhaps matching TRBD1 (6 bases). Germline V gene sequence: CDR1 SGHDT, CDR2 YYEEEE. Deletions cut 0 bases from V and 2 bases from J, with 11 bases between. The CDR3 is 15 amino acids.

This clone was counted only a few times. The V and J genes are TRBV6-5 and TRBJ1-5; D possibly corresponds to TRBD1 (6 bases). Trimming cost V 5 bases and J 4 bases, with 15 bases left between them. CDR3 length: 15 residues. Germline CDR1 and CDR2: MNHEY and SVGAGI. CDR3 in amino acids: CASSLSGDPNQPQHF. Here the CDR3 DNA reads TGTGCCAGCAGTCTGTCAGGGGACCCTAATCAGCCCCAGCATTTT.

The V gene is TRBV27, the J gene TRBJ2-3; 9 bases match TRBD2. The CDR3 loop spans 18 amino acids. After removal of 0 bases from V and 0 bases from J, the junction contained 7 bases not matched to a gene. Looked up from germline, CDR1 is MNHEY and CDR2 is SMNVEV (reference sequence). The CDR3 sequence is CASSLSPAGGASTDTQYF. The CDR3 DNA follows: TGTGCCAGCAGTTTATCCCCAGCGGGAGGAGCTAGCACAGATACGCAGTATTTT.

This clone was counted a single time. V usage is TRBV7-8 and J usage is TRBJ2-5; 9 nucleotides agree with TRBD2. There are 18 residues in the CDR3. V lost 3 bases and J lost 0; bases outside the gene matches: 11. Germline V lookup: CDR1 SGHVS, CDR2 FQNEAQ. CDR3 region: CASSLALGSGGDQETQYF. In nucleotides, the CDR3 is TGTGCCAGCAGCTTGGCCCTCGGTAGCGGGGGAGACCAAGAGACCCAGTACTTC.

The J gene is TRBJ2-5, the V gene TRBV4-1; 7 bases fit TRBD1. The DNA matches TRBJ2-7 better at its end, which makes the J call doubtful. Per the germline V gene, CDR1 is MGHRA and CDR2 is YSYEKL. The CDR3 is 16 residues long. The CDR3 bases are TGCGCCAGCAGCCCACGATGGACAGGAGTAATCTACGAGCAGTACTTC. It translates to CASSPRWTGVIYEQYF.

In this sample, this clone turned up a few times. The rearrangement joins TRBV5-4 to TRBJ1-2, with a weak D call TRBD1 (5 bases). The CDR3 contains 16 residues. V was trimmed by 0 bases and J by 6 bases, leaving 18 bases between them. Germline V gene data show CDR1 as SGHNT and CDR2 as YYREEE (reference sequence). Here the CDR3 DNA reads TGTGCCAGCAGCTTGGGGGGGGGTAGCGTAGGAAATGGCTACACCTTC. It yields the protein CASSLGGGSVGNGYTF.

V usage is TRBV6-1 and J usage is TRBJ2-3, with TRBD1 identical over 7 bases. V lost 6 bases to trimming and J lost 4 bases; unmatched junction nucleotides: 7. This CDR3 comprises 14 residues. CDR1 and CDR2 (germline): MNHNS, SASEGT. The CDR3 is CASRERGPADTQYF. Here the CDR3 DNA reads TGTGCCAGCAGGGAAAGGGGGCCGGCAGATACGCAGTATTTT.

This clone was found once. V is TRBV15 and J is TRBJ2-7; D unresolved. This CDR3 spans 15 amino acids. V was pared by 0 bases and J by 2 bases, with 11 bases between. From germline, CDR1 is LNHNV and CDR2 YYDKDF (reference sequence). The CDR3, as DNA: TGTGCCACCAGCAGAGATATGGCACCCACCTACGAGCAGTACTTC. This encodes CATSRDMAPTYEQYF.

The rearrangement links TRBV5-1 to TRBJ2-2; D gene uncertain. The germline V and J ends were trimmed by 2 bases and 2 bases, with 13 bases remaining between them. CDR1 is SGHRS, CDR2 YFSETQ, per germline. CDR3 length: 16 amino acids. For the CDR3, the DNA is TGCGCCAGCAGCTTCGAACAGAAGAGTAACACCGGGGAGCTGTTTTTT. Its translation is CASSFEQKSNTGELFF.

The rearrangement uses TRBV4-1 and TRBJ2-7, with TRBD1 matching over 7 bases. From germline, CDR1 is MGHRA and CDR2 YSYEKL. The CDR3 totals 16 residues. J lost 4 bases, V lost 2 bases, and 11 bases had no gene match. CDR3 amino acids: CASSQIGQVGPYEQYF. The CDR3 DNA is TGCGCCAGCAGCCAAATTGGACAGGTGGGGCCGTACGAGCAGTACTTC.

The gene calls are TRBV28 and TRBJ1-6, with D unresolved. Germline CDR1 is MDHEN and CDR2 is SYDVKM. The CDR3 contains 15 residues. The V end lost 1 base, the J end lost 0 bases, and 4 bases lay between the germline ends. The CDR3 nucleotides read TGTGCCAGCAGTTTATACGGCTCCTATAATTCACCCCTCCACTTT. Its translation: CASSLYGSYNSPLHF.

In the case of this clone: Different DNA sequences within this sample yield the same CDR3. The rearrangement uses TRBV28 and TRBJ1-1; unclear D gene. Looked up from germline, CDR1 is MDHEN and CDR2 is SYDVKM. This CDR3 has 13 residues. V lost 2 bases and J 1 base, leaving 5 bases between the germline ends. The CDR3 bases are TGTGCCAGCAGTTTAGCGGGGAACACTGAAGCTTTCTTT. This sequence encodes CASSLAGNTEAFF.